Presented here are 26 T cell receptor beta chains from one specimen sequenced in a study of identifying expanded T cells in peripheral blood. Assay used: immunoSEQ multiplex PCR; TCRdb lists only in-frame clones, some missing. Here the sample spans about 130,000 clones, 75% to 90% being singletons. Sequenced input: blood. The receptors derive from a person aged 18-69 years in good health.

This clone was picked up one time. CDR3 DNA: TGTGCCAGCAGTGATTCCGGGGTTACATCAGCTAACTATGGCTACACCTTC. This codes for CASSDSGVTSANYGYTF. This chain links TRBV2 with TRBJ1-2; D is unresolved. Germline CDR1 reads SNHLY; CDR2 reads FYNNEI. The V gene lost 3 bases and the J gene lost 0 bases, with 17 bases spanning the gap. The CDR3 is 17 amino acids. The whole variable domain, remainder taken from reference TRBV2 and TRBJ1-2, is EPEVTQTPSHQVTQMGQEVILRCVPISNHLYFYWYRQILGQKVEFLVSFYNNEISEKSEIFDDQFSVERPDGSNFTLKIRSTKLEDSAMYFCASSDSGVTSANYGYTFGSGTRLTVV.

The chain joins TRBV5-1 to TRBJ1-1; D is unclear. V shed 2 bases and J shed 1 base, with 9 bases lying between them. This CDR3 is 14 amino acids long. Germline CDR1 reads SGHRS; CDR2 reads YFSETQ. Here the CDR3 reads CASSFSRENTEAFF. CDR3 DNA sequence: TGCGCCAGCAGCTTCTCGCGGGAGAACACTGAAGCTTTCTTT. The whole variable domain, remainder taken from reference TRBV5-1 and TRBJ1-1, is KAGVTQTPRYLIKTRGQQVTLSCSPISGHRSVSWYQQTPGQGLQFLFEYFSETQRNKGNFPGRFSGRQFSNSRSEMNVSTLELGDSALYLCASSFSRENTEAFFGQGTRLTVV.

In nucleotides, the CDR3 is TGTGCCAGCAGCCAGGGGGATTTGGACTATGGCTACACCTTC. It translates to CASSQGDLDYGYTF. This rearrangement joins TRBV9 to TRBJ1-2, with 7 bases fitting TRBD1. Germline V gene data show CDR1 as SGDLS and CDR2 as YYNGEE. J was trimmed by 3 bases and V by 4 bases; bases with no gene match: 6. The CDR3 runs to 14 residues.

The chain combines TRBV7-3 with TRBJ2-2, with 9 nucleotides matching TRBD2. The junction had 11 bases not matched to a gene; V was cut back by 5 bases and J by 4 bases. The length of the CDR3 is 17 residues. Germline CDR1 is SGHTA and CDR2 is FQGTGA. CDR3 nucleotide sequence: TGTGCCAGCAGCCCAAACGTCGGACTAGCGACCACCGGGGAGCTGTTTTTT. Translating gives CASSPNVGLATTGELFF. The full variable domain, in which reference TRBV7-3 and TRBJ2-2 provide the parts outside the CDR3, is GAGVSQTPSNKVTEKGKYVELRCDPISGHTALYWYRQSLGQGPEFLIYFQGTGAADDSGLPNDRFFAVRPEGSVSTLKIQRTERGDSAVYLCASSPNVGLATTGELFFGEGSRLTVL.

The V gene is TRBV6-1, the J gene TRBJ2-7, with a weak D call TRBD2 (6 bases). The CDR3 loop spans 12 amino acids. Germline V gene data show CDR1 as MNHNS and CDR2 as SASEGT. The germline V and J ends were trimmed by 10 bases and 2 bases, with 12 bases remaining between them. In DNA form, the CDR3 reads TGTGCCACCCGGGGGACCACCTACGAGCAGTACTTC. It yields the protein CATRGTTYEQYF.

This clone came up once. CDR3 loop: CASSTQGADQPQHF. CDR3 sequence (DNA): TGTGCCAGTAGTACCCAGGGGGCTGATCAGCCCCAGCATTTT. The chain uses TRBV19 and TRBJ1-5; TRBD1 aligns across 8 bases. CDR3 length equals 14 residues. After removal of 4 bases from V and 5 bases from J, the junction contained 4 bases not matched to a gene. Germline V gene data show CDR1 as LNHDA and CDR2 as SQIVND (reference sequence).

J is TRBJ1-1 and V is TRBV29-1, with D unresolved. The CDR3 sequence is 12 residues long. Between the trimmed V and J ends, which lost 7 bases and 0 bases, there was a span of 9 bases. Germline CDR1 and CDR2: SQVTM and ANQGSEA. The CDR3 DNA sequence: TGCAGCGCCGGGAGTCTGAACACTGAAGCTTTCTTT. This encodes CSAGSLNTEAFF.

This clone was seen once. The chain carries TRBV30 and TRBJ1-4, with no clear D. Germline CDR1 is GTSNPN and CDR2 is SVGIG (reference sequence). With 0 bases removed from V and 3 bases from J, the gap between germline ends came to 11 bases. The CDR3 covers 15 residues. Written as DNA, the CDR3 is TGTGCCTGGAGTGTACTGGGATTGTCTAATGAAAAACTGTTTTTT. The encoded protein is CAWSVLGLSNEKLFF.

CDR3 DNA sequence: TGTGCCAGCAGCTTAACGGCTTACGAGCAGTACTTC. This codes for CASSLTAYEQYF. The J gene is TRBJ2-7, the V gene TRBV7-9; D gene ambiguous. The germline V gene encodes CDR1 SEHNR and CDR2 FQNEAQ (reference sequence). The V end was cut by 2 bases, the J end by 4 bases, with 6 bases between. The CDR3 has 12 amino acids.

The chain uses TRBV4-1 and TRBJ2-2; TRBD1 agrees at 9 bases. The length of the CDR3 is 16 residues. Trimming took 3 bases from V and 6 from J; bases not matched to a gene: 8. CDR1 MGHRA and CDR2 YSYEKL come from the germline V gene. The CDR3 region has the DNA TGCGCCAGCAGCCAGAGTGGGACAGGGTCTGCCGGGGAGCTGTTTTTT. It specifies CASSQSGTGSAGELFF.

The CDR3 DNA reads TGTGCCAGCAGCCCTTGGGCGGGAGGGACCTACGAGCAGTACTTC. It encodes CASSPWAGGTYEQYF. The chain carries TRBV28 and TRBJ2-7; 9 bases align to TRBD2. The V and J ends lost 6 bases and 2 bases, in that order; junction bases with no gene match: 8. The germline V gene has CDR1 MDHEN and CDR2 SYDVKM. This CDR3 region has 15 residues.

The chain uses TRBV5-1 and TRBJ1-4; D gene unclear. The V end was cut by 0 bases, the J end by 1 base, with 7 bases between. Germline V gene sequence: CDR1 SGHRS, CDR2 YFSETQ. The CDR3 consists of 15 residues. The CDR3 DNA sequence: TGCGCCAGCAGCTTGGACACGGAAACTAATGAAAAACTGTTTTTT. Its protein product is CASSLDTETNEKLFF.

This chain connects TRBV2 to TRBJ2-6; D unresolved. V shed 6 bases and J shed 0 bases, with 6 bases lying between them. The CDR3 consists of 14 residues. CDR1 is SNHLY, CDR2 FYNNEI, per germline. CDR3 bases: TGTGCCAGCAGGGAGAGCTCTGGGGCCAACGTCCTGACTTTC. This translates into CASRESSGANVLTF.

This chain joins TRBV7-2 and TRBJ2-3; D remains unclear. This CDR3 is 14 amino acids long. V lost 0 bases and J lost 6, with 10 bases in between. The germline gives CDR1 SGHTA, CDR2 FQGNSA. The DNA for the CDR3 is TGTGCCAGCAGCTTAGCGACCGTAGGGGATACGCAGTATTTT. It encodes CASSLATVGDTQYF.

The chain recombines TRBV19 with TRBJ2-3; 10 nucleotides line up with TRBD2. Germline assignment: CDR1 LNHDA and CDR2 SQIVND (reference sequence). The CDR3 consists of 17 residues. V was clipped by 5 bases and J by 3 bases; unmatched bases: 11. Here the CDR3 DNA reads TGTGCCAGTAGTTCCCTAGGTACTAGCGGGGTAACAGATACGCAGTATTTT. This encodes CASSSLGTSGVTDTQYF.

The chain is built from TRBV6-6 and TRBJ1-4; no clear D gene. The CDR3 spans 14 residues. Germline V gives CDR1 MNHNY, CDR2 SVGAGI (reference sequence). Trimming pared 10 bases from V and 0 bases from J, leaving 12 bases between. CDR3 bases: TGTGCCACTGGGGAGGGAGCAACTAATGAAAAACTGTTTTTT. Its protein product is CATGEGATNEKLFF.

The V call is TRBV28, the J call TRBJ1-3, with unresolved D. CDR3 size: 17 residues. Trimming removed 4 bases at V and 0 bases at J, with 16 bases between. Per germline, CDR1 MDHEN and CDR2 SYDVKM. The chain's CDR3 is CASSSLTDWSSGNTIYF. The CDR3 DNA follows: TGTGCCAGCAGTTCGCTGACGGACTGGAGCTCTGGAAACACCATATATTTT.

The V gene is TRBV7-3, the J gene TRBJ2-1; no clear D gene. CDR3 size: 15 residues. V lost 2 bases, J lost 6 bases, and 14 bases lay in between. Germline CDR1 is SGHTA and CDR2 is FQGTGA. In DNA, the CDR3 is TGTGCCAGCAGCTTATCAGGCCAGACCCTCAATGAGCAGTTCTTC. As protein: CASSLSGQTLNEQFF. Filled out from reference TRBV7-3 and TRBJ2-1, the complete variable domain reads GAGVSQTPSNKVTEKGKYVELRCDPISGHTALYWYRQSLGQGPEFLIYFQGTGAADDSGLPNDRFFAVRPEGSVSTLKIQRTERGDSAVYLCASSLSGQTLNEQFFGPGTRLTVL.

This chain joins TRBV27 and TRBJ2-7; 8 bases fit TRBD2. The CDR3 covers 15 residues. CDR1 MNHEY and CDR2 SMNVEV come from the germline V gene (reference sequence). V shed 2 bases and J 6 bases; nucleotides not matched to a gene: 9. This CDR3 is CASSLVAGGRGEQYF. Here the CDR3 DNA reads TGTGCCAGCAGTTTAGTGGCGGGGGGTAGAGGCGAGCAGTACTTC.

V gene TRBV23-1 combines with J gene TRBJ2-5, with 7 bases identical to TRBD1. TRBV23-1 is designated an ORF whose function remains uncertain. The CDR3 extends over 17 amino acids. V trimming: 4 bases; J trimming: 2 bases; junction bases outside the gene matches: 13. The CDR3 bases are TGCGCCAGCAGTCCGGGGCAGGGGGAAGATCAACAAGAGACCCAGTACTTC. This gives the protein CASSPGQGEDQQETQYF.

The rearrangement uses TRBV6-5 and TRBJ1-2; 7 bases align to TRBD1. V shed 5 bases, J shed 4 bases, and the junction held 4 bases outside the gene matches. The CDR3 loop spans 13 amino acids. Germline V CDR1 and CDR2: MNHEY, SVGAGI. DNA for the CDR3: TGTGCCAGCAGTCTGACAGGGTTCTATGGCTACACCTTC. Residues: CASSLTGFYGYTF.

The rearrangement uses TRBV30 and TRBJ1-3; D is unclear. This CDR3 is 12 amino acids long. V lost 4 bases, J lost 2 bases, and 6 bases lay in between. Germline CDR1 reads GTSNPN; CDR2 reads SVGIG (reference sequence). CDR3: CAWKAAGNTIYF. CDR3 DNA sequence: TGTGCCTGGAAGGCGGCTGGAAACACCATATATTTT. Variable domain in full (rest from reference TRBV30 and TRBJ1-3): SQTIHQWPATLVQPVGSPLSLECTVEGTSNPNLYWYRQAAGRGLQLLFYSVGIGQISSEVPQNLSASRPQDRQFILSSKKLLLSDSGFYLCAWKAAGNTIYFGEGSWLTVV.

V is TRBV7-9 and J is TRBJ1-1; unclear D gene. From germline, CDR1 is SEHNR and CDR2 FQNEAQ (reference sequence). V gave up 6 bases and J gave up 2 bases, with 13 bases separating them. This CDR3 is 14 amino acids long. The CDR3: CASRSPQLNTEAFF. The CDR3, as DNA: TGTGCCAGCAGATCCCCACAGCTAAACACTGAAGCTTTCTTT.

This clone has only one observation. The chain joins TRBV5-6 to TRBJ2-3; TRBD2 is a possible D gene (5 bases). There are 15 residues in the CDR3. Germline values: CDR1 SGHDT, CDR2 YYEEEE. V lost 4 bases and J 4 bases, leaving 16 bases between the germline ends. CDR3 sequence: CASSRRGAFPDTQYF. In DNA, the CDR3 is TGTGCCAGCAGCCGTCGGGGAGCGTTTCCAGATACGCAGTATTTT.

The genes are TRBV6-6 and TRBJ1-1; D remains unclear. This CDR3 spans 15 amino acids. Germline assignment: CDR1 MNHNY and CDR2 SVGAGI (reference sequence). Trimming stripped 2 bases from V and 1 base from J, with 11 bases between. CDR3 nucleotide sequence: TGTGCCAGCAGTTACGGTTTTAGGAGGAACACTGAAGCTTTCTTT. Residues: CASSYGFRRNTEAFF.

In nucleotides, the CDR3 is TGTGCCAGCAGCAACAGGGGGAATCAGCCCCAGCATTTT. Residues: CASSNRGNQPQHF. This rearrangement joins TRBV27 to TRBJ1-5; 8 positions agree with TRBD1. Trimming at V came to 6 bases and at J to 4 bases, leaving 2 bases not matched to a gene. Per the germline V gene, CDR1 is MNHEY and CDR2 is SMNVEV (reference sequence). The CDR3 extends over 13 amino acids.